The 19 T cell receptor beta chains presented below share a single source sample, sequenced in a study of T cell repertoires in cytomegalovirus infection. Each CDR3 protein is one row after TCRdb ran MiXCR on the reads. This table holds about 490,000 distinct CDR3 sequences, 16% found once. Sequencing was done on a sample of CD8+ T cells from PBMCs. All receptors come from a human donor in good health (CMV status not recorded). Some clones in this sample may be carry-over from other donors' samples.

This chain joins TRBV19 and TRBJ2-7, with D possibly TRBD2 on 6 matching bases. V was pared by 2 bases and J by 1 base, with 12 bases between. The CDR3 runs 15 residues. In germline, CDR1 is LNHDA, CDR2 SQIVND (reference sequence). CDR3 amino acids: CASSILQGGSYEQYF. The CDR3 DNA sequence: TGTGCCAGTAGTATACTGCAGGGAGGTTCCTACGAGCAGTACTTC. The full variable domain, completed using reference TRBV19 and TRBJ2-7, is DGGITQSPKYLFRKEGQNVTLSCEQNLNHDAMYWYRQDPGQGLRLIYYSQIVNDFQKGDIAEGYSVSREKKESFPLTVTSAQKNPTAFYLCASSILQGGSYEQYFGPGTRLTVT.

The chain combines TRBV7-9 with TRBJ1-4; possible D gene TRBD1, 6 bases. V lost 5 bases and J lost 5, with 9 bases in between. Per the germline V gene, CDR1 is SEHNR and CDR2 is FQNEAQ (reference sequence). The CDR3 runs to 13 residues. CDR3 loop: CASSEDRNEKLFF. DNA for the CDR3: TGTGCCAGCAGCGAGGACAGAAATGAAAAACTGTTTTTT.

In this sample, this clonotype turned up many times. The chain carries TRBV27 and TRBJ2-3; TRBD1 agrees at 8 bases. The CDR3 is made up of 14 amino acids. Trimming took 3 bases from V and 4 from J; bases not matched to a gene: 3. The germline V gene has CDR1 MNHEY and CDR2 SMNVEV (reference sequence). Here the CDR3 reads CASSLDRAADTQYF. The DNA for the CDR3 is TGTGCCAGCAGTTTGGACAGGGCGGCAGATACGCAGTATTTT.

The sample holds a few counts of this clonotype. The chain is built from TRBV15 and TRBJ2-2, with 13 positions matching TRBD2. Germline V gives CDR1 LNHNV, CDR2 YYDKDF (reference sequence). This CDR3 spans 15 amino acids. The junction had 3 bases not matched to a gene; V was cut back by 5 bases and J by 6 bases. The CDR3 reads CATSSLAGGAGELFF. CDR3 nucleotides: TGTGCCACCAGCTCACTAGCGGGAGGGGCCGGGGAGCTGTTTTTT.

Concerning this clonotype: Lacking the conserved final phenylalanine or tryptophan, this CDR3 likely reflects a read error. It is unclear where the CDR3 begins or ends on the DNA, so no DNA is shown, and the CDR3 is as TCRdb lists it. V gene TRBV7-8 combines with J gene TRBJ2-1. The CDR3 spans 12 residues, counting both ends. The V gene's germline CDR1 is SGHVS and CDR2 FQNEAQ. The CDR3 sequence: CASSLEVNEQLL.

This clonotype was counted ten times or more. The chain joins TRBV6-5 to TRBJ2-2; 9 positions agree with TRBD2. The ends lost 0 bases at V and 5 bases at J; junction bases unmatched: 10. The CDR3 extends over 18 amino acids. Germline values: CDR1 MNHEY, CDR2 SVGAGI. CDR3 loop: CASSYSSGGRASTGELFF. CDR3 DNA: TGTGCCAGCAGTTACTCTTCGGGCGGGAGGGCCAGTACCGGGGAGCTGTTTTTT.

At least ten counts were recorded for this clonotype. The CDR3 DNA is TGTGCCAGCAGCGATAGCGGCACAGAGACTAACTATGGCTACACCTTC. It translates to CASSDSGTETNYGYTF. The rearrangement joins TRBV7-9 to TRBJ1-2; D ambiguous. V was cut by 5 bases and J by 0 bases, with 16 bases left in between. The CDR3 covers 16 residues. Germline lookup yields CDR1 SEHNR and CDR2 FQNEAQ (reference sequence).

Many counts were recorded for this clonotype. The chain uses TRBV7-9 and TRBJ2-7; D is perhaps TRBD2 (6 bases). The CDR3 is made up of 16 amino acids. V shed 5 bases and J shed 2 bases, with 19 bases lying between them. Germline CDR1 and CDR2: SEHNR and FQNEAQ (reference sequence). Here the CDR3 DNA reads TGTGCCAGCAGCCCATCCAGCGGGCCCTATCCCTACGAGCAGTACTTC. Protein sequence: CASSPSSGPYPYEQYF.

The chain links TRBV12-3 or TRBV12-4 to TRBJ2-3, with TRBD2 identical over 13 bases. The V and J ends lost 5 bases and 2 bases, in that order; junction bases with no gene match: 4. The length of the CDR3 is 16 residues. CDR3 in DNA: TGTGCCAGCAGTGCGGGACTAGCGGGGACCACAGATACGCAGTATTTT. It is translated as CASSAGLAGTTDTQYF.

Ten or more counts support this clonotype. This rearrangement joins TRBV7-9 to TRBJ2-7, with 13 bases matching TRBD2. After removal of 0 bases from V and 5 bases from J, the junction contained 4 bases not matched to a gene. Germline CDR1 is SEHNR and CDR2 is FQNEAQ (reference sequence). CDR3 length: 16 residues. The CDR3 loop reads CASSLAFGLAGDEQYF. The CDR3 DNA reads TGTGCCAGCAGCTTAGCGTTTGGACTAGCGGGAGACGAGCAGTACTTC. The full variable domain, rest sourced from reference TRBV7-9 and TRBJ2-7, is DTGVSQNPRHKITKRGQNVTFRCDPISEHNRLYWYRQTLGQGPEFLTYFQNEAQLEKSRLLSDRFSAERPKGSFSTLEIQRTEQGDSAMYLCASSLAFGLAGDEQYFGPGTRLTVT.

The V and J genes are TRBV2 and TRBJ2-7; D is uncertain. V shed 8 bases and J shed 0 bases, with 14 bases lying between them. The CDR3 spans 14 residues. CDR1 is SNHLY, CDR2 FYNNEI, per germline. CDR3 sequence: CASQNRSDSYEQYF. Written as DNA, the CDR3 is TGTGCCAGCCAGAACCGGTCGGACTCCTACGAGCAGTACTTC.

This clonotype has ten or more counts. CDR3 region: CATSGAPEDGYTF. DNA of the CDR3: TGTGCCACCTCCGGGGCCCCCGAGGACGGCTACACCTTC. The chain carries TRBV24-1 and TRBJ1-2; maybe TRBD1 (5 bases). The CDR3 covers 13 residues. From germline, CDR1 is KGHDR and CDR2 SFDVKD. The V gene lost 9 bases and the J gene lost 8 bases, with 18 bases spanning the gap.

This clonotype was recorded at least ten times. The chain uses TRBV12-3 or TRBV12-4 and TRBJ2-7, with D perhaps matching TRBD2 (6 bases). Trimming stripped 4 bases from V and 2 bases from J, with 12 bases between. This CDR3 is built from 14 residues. The CDR3 sequence: CASSWDFPPYEQYF. The CDR3 DNA reads TGTGCCAGCAGTTGGGACTTTCCTCCCTACGAGCAGTACTTC.

This clonotype was picked up a small number of times. The rearrangement joins TRBV14 to TRBJ2-7; 11 positions match TRBD2. The length of the CDR3 is 19 residues. The germline V gene has CDR1 SGHDN and CDR2 FVKESK. Trimming at V came to 4 bases and at J to 1 base, leaving 15 bases not matched to a gene. CDR3 loop: CASSPSRGNSGRASYEQYF. CDR3 DNA sequence: TGTGCCAGCAGCCCCTCTCGCGGGAATAGCGGGAGGGCATCCTACGAGCAGTACTTC.

In this sample, this clonotype turned up many times. This chain uses TRBV7-3 with TRBJ1-1, with D perhaps TRBD1 (5 bases). Trimming pared 2 bases from V and 5 bases from J, leaving 12 bases between. The CDR3 is 14 amino acids. Looked up from germline, CDR1 is SGHTA and CDR2 is FQGTGA. In DNA, the CDR3 is TGTGCCAGCAGCTTAGAAGGCAGGGAGACTGAAGCTTTCTTT. Translation gives CASSLEGRETEAFF.

The gene calls are TRBV28 and TRBJ2-7; TRBD1 aligns across 9 bases. The CDR3 spans 17 residues. J was trimmed by 0 bases and V by 6 bases; bases with no gene match: 12. The germline gives CDR1 MDHEN, CDR2 SYDVKM. As DNA, the CDR3 is TGTGCCAGCAGAGGCGGGGGACAGGGAAACCCCTCCTACGAGCAGTACTTC. Translated, it gives CASRGGGQGNPSYEQYF.

This clonotype was seen more than once but under ten times. This chain links TRBV5-1 with TRBJ1-3; a possible D gene is TRBD1 (6 bases). CDR3 length: 16 amino acids. V gave up 0 bases and J gave up 2 bases, with 12 bases separating them. Germline CDR1 SGHRS, CDR2 YFSETQ. The CDR3 protein is CASSLAAGAAGNTIYF. The CDR3, as DNA: TGCGCCAGCAGCTTGGCCGCAGGGGCGGCTGGAAACACCATATATTTT.

The gene calls are TRBV6-6 and TRBJ2-3; D may be TRBD1 or TRBD2 (5 bases each). Trimming took 2 bases from V and 2 from J, leaving 8 bases between them. Germline lookup yields CDR1 MNHNY and CDR2 SVGAGI (reference sequence). The CDR3 has 14 amino acids. The CDR3 DNA follows: TGTGCCAGCAGTTACGGGACGGACACAGATACGCAGTATTTT. Encoded protein: CASSYGTDTDTQYF.

This chain connects TRBV5-1 to TRBJ1-4, with 9 bases aligning to TRBD1. V shed 9 bases, J shed 4 bases, and the junction held 7 bases outside the gene matches. This CDR3 comprises 14 residues. The germline V gene encodes CDR1 SGHRS and CDR2 YFSETQ. The CDR3 spells CATRTGEINEKLFF. The CDR3 region has the DNA TGCGCCACCCGGACAGGGGAGATTAATGAAAAACTGTTTTTT.